One sample yielded the 19 T cell receptor beta chains listed below, sequenced in a study of CD4 T cells in relation to SARS-CoV-2 and coronaviruses. The assay was immunoSEQ multiplex PCR, and TCRdb's table has in-frame clones only and misses some. In the table there are 58,000 or so clones, 90% to 95% of which are singletons. Sequenced: naive CD4+ T cells from PBMCs. The subset is: naive CD4+ T cells isolated by negative enrichment. Receptor source: an adult with COVID-19.

The CDR3 DNA reads TGCGCCAGCAGCTTCGGGGGCGCAGAGCGTTCTGGCTACACCTTC. It codes for CASSFGGAERSGYTF. V is TRBV5-1 and J is TRBJ1-2, with D tentatively TRBD1 (6 bases). The CDR3 is 15 amino acids. The ends were cut back, 2 bases at V and 7 bases at J, with 18 bases in the middle. Germline V gene data show CDR1 as SGHRS and CDR2 as YFSETQ.

CDR3 loop: CASSFGDRAYNEQFF. The DNA for the CDR3 is TGTGCCAGCAGCTTTGGCGACCGGGCTTACAATGAGCAGTTCTTC. The chain carries TRBV7-8 and TRBJ2-1; D not resolved. Trimming left V 3 bases short and J 4 bases short, with 13 bases between. This CDR3 is built from 15 residues. Germline CDR1 and CDR2: SGHVS and FQNEAQ.

V and J are TRBV5-4 and TRBJ2-3; a possible D gene is TRBD2 (6 bases). This CDR3 spans 17 amino acids. The V gene's germline CDR1 is SGHNT and CDR2 YYREEE (reference sequence). V dropped 0 bases and J dropped 2 bases, with 16 bases sitting between them. The CDR3 region has the DNA TGTGCCAGCAGCTTGGGAGGTGGGCGGAGGGTCACAGATACGCAGTATTTT. The encoded protein is CASSLGGGRRVTDTQYF.

The chain is built from TRBV28 and TRBJ1-1; possible D gene TRBD1, 5 bases. Trimming left V 6 bases short and J 4 bases short, with 12 bases between. This CDR3 spans 13 amino acids. Germline loops: CDR1 MDHEN, CDR2 SYDVKM. The CDR3 loop reads CASRRTMSTEAFF. CDR3 sequence (DNA): TGTGCCAGCAGACGGACAATGAGCACTGAAGCTTTCTTT.

V usage is TRBV7-2 and J usage is TRBJ2-5, with a weak D call TRBD2 (6 bases). This CDR3 is built from 14 residues. Germline assignment: CDR1 SGHTA and CDR2 FQGNSA. Trimming pared 5 bases from V and 2 bases from J, leaving 12 bases between. CDR3 sequence reads: CASSRTNRQETQYF. CDR3 sequence (DNA): TGTGCCAGCAGCCGGACTAACCGGCAAGAGACCCAGTACTTC.

This chain joins TRBV5-1 and TRBJ2-5, with 9 bases that match TRBD2. Looked up from germline, CDR1 is SGHRS and CDR2 is YFSETQ. The CDR3 runs to 14 residues. V shed 4 bases, J shed 5 bases, and the junction held 6 bases outside the gene matches. The CDR3 nucleotides are TGCGCCAGCAGCACGGGGACTAGCCCGGAGACCCAGTACTTC. This codes for CASSTGTSPETQYF.

The genes are TRBV11-3 and TRBJ2-2, with 7 bases aligning to TRBD1. With 3 bases clipped from V and 6 bases from J, the junction kept 16 bases outside the gene matches. Looked up from germline, CDR1 is SGHNT and CDR2 is YENEEA. The CDR3 consists of 18 residues. The CDR3 is CASSFSGSGTAGAGELFF. CDR3 bases: TGTGCCAGCAGCTTTAGTGGGTCGGGGACAGCAGGAGCCGGGGAGCTGTTTTTT.

The J gene is TRBJ1-1, the V gene TRBV3-1 (or the pseudogene TRBV3-2), with a weak D call TRBD1 (6 bases). The V end was cut by 6 bases, the J end by 8 bases, with 16 bases between. Germline CDR1 and CDR2: LGHDT and YNNKEL (reference sequence). This CDR3 is built from 13 residues. The CDR3 DNA is TGTGCCAGCAGTCAACAGGGTATTCTAGAAGCTTTCTTT. This sequence encodes CASSQQGILEAFF.

The chain employs TRBV19 and TRBJ2-7; the D call may be TRBD1 or TRBD2 (6 bases each). Trimming shortened V by 5 bases and J by 5 bases, and 16 bases separated the two germline ends. The CDR3 extends over 14 amino acids. Germline CDR1 reads LNHDA; CDR2 reads SQIVND (reference sequence). The CDR3 loop reads CASSARGTLHEQYF. CDR3 coding DNA: TGTGCCAGTAGTGCTCGGGGGACACTACACGAGCAGTACTTC.

This chain joins TRBV3-1 (or the pseudogene TRBV3-2) and TRBJ2-3; 7 nucleotides line up with TRBD2. This CDR3 has 15 residues. The trim removed 1 base at V and 2 bases at J, leaving 3 bases unmatched. CDR1 LGHDT and CDR2 YNNKEL come from the germline V gene (reference sequence). CDR3 DNA: TGTGCCAGCAGCCAAGGGGCGGGAGTCACAGATACGCAGTATTTT. The encoded protein is CASSQGAGVTDTQYF.

Here the CDR3 reads CASSSRQARGYEQYF. In nucleotides, the CDR3 is TGTGCCAGCAGTTCACGCCAGGCGAGGGGCTACGAGCAGTACTTC. The rearrangement joins TRBV28 to TRBJ2-7; TRBD1 or TRBD2 may be the D gene (5 bases each). Trimming stripped 4 bases from V and 3 bases from J, with 16 bases between. The CDR3 loop spans 15 amino acids. Germline values: CDR1 MDHEN, CDR2 SYDVKM.

This chain joins TRBV3-1 (or the pseudogene TRBV3-2) and TRBJ2-3; TRBD2 might be the D (6 bases). In germline, CDR1 is LGHDT, CDR2 YNNKEL (reference sequence). V was clipped by 2 bases and J by 1 base, with 13 bases between them. This CDR3 contains 16 residues. The CDR3 loop reads CASSQIRASGTDTQYF. The CDR3 coding sequence is TGTGCCAGCAGCCAAATTCGGGCTAGCGGCACAGATACGCAGTATTTT.

V is TRBV7-9 and J is TRBJ1-1; D possibly corresponds to TRBD1 (5 bases). Trimming pared 11 bases from V and 4 bases from J, leaving 14 bases between. From germline, CDR1 is SEHNR and CDR2 FQNEAQ (reference sequence). The CDR3 totals 12 residues. The CDR3 coding sequence is TGTGCCCTAGCTGGGGGGGGCACTGAAGCTTTCTTT. Translated: CALAGGGTEAFF.

V is TRBV28 and J is TRBJ1-2; a weak D match, TRBD1 (6 bases). The CDR3 has 16 amino acids. The V end was cut by 1 base, the J end by 3 bases, with 15 bases between. Looked up from germline, CDR1 is MDHEN and CDR2 is SYDVKM. The CDR3 loop is CASSLSRRGSDYGYTF. The CDR3, as DNA: TGTGCCAGCAGTTTATCCAGAAGGGGGTCCGACTATGGCTACACCTTC.

The chain uses TRBV4-3 and TRBJ2-1; unclear D gene. Germline V gene data show CDR1 as LGHNA and CDR2 as YSLEER. V was pared by 1 base and J by 7 bases, with 11 bases between. CDR3 length equals 14 residues. The CDR3 loop is CASSQVAEPNEQFF. Here the CDR3 DNA reads TGCGCCAGCAGCCAAGTAGCTGAACCGAATGAGCAGTTCTTC.

In this sample, this clone turned up a few times. This chain links TRBV5-1 with TRBJ1-6, with a weak D call TRBD1 (5 bases). The CDR3 length is 15 residues. The V gene lost 2 bases and the J gene lost 8 bases, with 14 bases spanning the gap. CDR1 SGHRS and CDR2 YFSETQ come from the germline V gene. The CDR3, as DNA: TGCGCCAGCAGCTTCTTGGCGAGGGGCTATTCACCCCTCCACTTT. Translation: CASSFLARGYSPLHF.

This chain joins TRBV7-6 and TRBJ2-2; the match to TRBD2 covers 12 bases. Germline lookup yields CDR1 SGHVS and CDR2 FNYEAQ. This CDR3 is 16 amino acids long. J was trimmed by 5 bases and V by 1 base; bases with no gene match: 2. CDR3 in DNA: TGTGCCAGCAGCTTAGAGACTAGCGGGAGAACCGGGGAGCTGTTTTTT. Its protein is CASSLETSGRTGELFF.

V usage is TRBV18 and J usage is TRBJ2-7, with 16 bases lining up with TRBD2. The J segment lost 6 bases and the V segment lost 5 bases, leaving 13 bases of the junction unmatched. The CDR3 is 18 residues long. CDR1 is KGHSH and CDR2 is LQKENI in the germline V gene. CDR3: CASSKKGTSGRVVIEQYF. CDR3 coding DNA: TGTGCCAGCTCAAAGAAAGGGACTAGCGGGAGGGTAGTCATCGAGCAGTACTTC.

The gene calls are TRBV28 and TRBJ2-7; D ambiguous. Germline assignment: CDR1 MDHEN and CDR2 SYDVKM. The CDR3 runs 13 residues. V shed 6 bases and J shed 3 bases, with 12 bases lying between them. CDR3 residues: CASSPTRYYEQYF. The CDR3 nucleotides read TGTGCCAGCAGCCCTACACGTTACTACGAGCAGTACTTC. Using reference TRBV28 and TRBJ2-7 for the parts outside the CDR3, the full variable domain is DVKVTQSSRYLVKRTGEKVFLECVQDMDHENMFWYRQDPGLGLRLIYFSYDVKMKEKGDIPEGYSVSREKKERFSLILESASTNQTSMYLCASSPTRYYEQYFGPGTRLTVT.